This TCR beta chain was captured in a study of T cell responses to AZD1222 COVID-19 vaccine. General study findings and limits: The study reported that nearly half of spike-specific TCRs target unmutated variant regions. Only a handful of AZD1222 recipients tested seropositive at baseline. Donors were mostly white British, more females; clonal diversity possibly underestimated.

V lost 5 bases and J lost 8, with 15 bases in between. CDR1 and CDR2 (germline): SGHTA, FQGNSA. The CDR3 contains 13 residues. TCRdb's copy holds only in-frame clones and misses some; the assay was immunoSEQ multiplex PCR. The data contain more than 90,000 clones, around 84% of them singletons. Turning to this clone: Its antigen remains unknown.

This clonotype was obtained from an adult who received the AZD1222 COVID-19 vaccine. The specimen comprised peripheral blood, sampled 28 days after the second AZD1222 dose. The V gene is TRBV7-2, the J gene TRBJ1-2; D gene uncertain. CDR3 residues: CASSPYSVQGYTF. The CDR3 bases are TGTGCCAGCAGCCCGTACAGTGTTCAGGGCTACACCTTC. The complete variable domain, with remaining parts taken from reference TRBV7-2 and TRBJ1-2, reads GAGVSQSPSNKVTEKGKDVELRCDPISGHTALYWYRQSLGQGLEFLIYFQGNSAPDKSGLPSDRFSAERTGGSVSTLTIQRTQQEDSAVYLCASSPYSVQGYTFGSGTRLTVV.